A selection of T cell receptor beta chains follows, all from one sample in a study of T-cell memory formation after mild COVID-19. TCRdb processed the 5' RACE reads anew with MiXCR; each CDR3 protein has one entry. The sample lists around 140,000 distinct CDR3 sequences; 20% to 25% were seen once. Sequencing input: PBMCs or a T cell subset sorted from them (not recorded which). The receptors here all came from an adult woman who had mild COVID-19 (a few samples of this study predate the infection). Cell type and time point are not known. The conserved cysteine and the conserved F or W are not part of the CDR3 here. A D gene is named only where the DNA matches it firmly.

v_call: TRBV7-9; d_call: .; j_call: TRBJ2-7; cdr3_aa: ASSLTVYYEQY
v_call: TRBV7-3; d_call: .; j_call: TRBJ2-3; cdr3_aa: ASSHVNTIGTDTQY
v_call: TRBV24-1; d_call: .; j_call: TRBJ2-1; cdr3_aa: ATSDGSGWGINEQF
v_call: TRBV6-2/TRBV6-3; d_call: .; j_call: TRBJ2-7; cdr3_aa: ASTGARFGGGSYEQY
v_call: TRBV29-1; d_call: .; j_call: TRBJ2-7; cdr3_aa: SVEYGLSYEQY
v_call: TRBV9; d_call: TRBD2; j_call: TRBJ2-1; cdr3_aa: ASSLDGAASGRAYNEQF
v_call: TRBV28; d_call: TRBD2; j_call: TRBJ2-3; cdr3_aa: ASSPPGLAGGLTDTQY
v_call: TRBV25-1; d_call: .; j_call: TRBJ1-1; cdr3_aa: ASGYLDNLEAF
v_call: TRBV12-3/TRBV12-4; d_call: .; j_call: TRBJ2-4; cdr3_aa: ASSSARASKNIQY
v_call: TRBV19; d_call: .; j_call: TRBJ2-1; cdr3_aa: ASSIQYVRSYNEQF
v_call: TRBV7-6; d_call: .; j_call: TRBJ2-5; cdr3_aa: ASSLDDGQETQY
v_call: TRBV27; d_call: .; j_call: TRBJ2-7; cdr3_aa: ASSPPGGYEQY
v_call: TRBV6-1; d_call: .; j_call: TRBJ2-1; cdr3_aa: ASSEGQGPNNEQF
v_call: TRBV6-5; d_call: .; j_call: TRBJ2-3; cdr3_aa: ASIPGQGADTQY
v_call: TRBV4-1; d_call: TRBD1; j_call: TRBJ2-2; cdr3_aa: ASSTGTGEMTGELF
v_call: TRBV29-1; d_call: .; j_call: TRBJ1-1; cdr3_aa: SGGTGPATNTEAF
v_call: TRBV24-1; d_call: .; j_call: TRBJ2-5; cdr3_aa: ATSDLNRETVIETQY
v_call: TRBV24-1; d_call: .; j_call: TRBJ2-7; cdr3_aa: ATNPNPRHSRGHGSYEQY
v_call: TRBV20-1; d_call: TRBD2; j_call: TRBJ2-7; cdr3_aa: SVPGLADEQY
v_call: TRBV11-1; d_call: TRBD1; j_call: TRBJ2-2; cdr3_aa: ASSYSGGTGELF
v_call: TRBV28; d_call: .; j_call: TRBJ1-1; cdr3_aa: ASTLIAGVNTEAF
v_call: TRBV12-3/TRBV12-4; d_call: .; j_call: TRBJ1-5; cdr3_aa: ASRGGRNQPQH
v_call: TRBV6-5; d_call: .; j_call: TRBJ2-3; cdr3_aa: ASSYGQGRTDTQY
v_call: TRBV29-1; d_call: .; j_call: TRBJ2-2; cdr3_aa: SVEGPAGTGELF
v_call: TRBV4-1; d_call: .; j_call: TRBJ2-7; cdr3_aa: ASSPPGYEQY
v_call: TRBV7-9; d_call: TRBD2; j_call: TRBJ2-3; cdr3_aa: ASSWGLASTDTQY
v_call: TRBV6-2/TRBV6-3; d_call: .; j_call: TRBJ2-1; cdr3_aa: ASSYYPRRQQF
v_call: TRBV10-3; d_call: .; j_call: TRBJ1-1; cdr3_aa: AISVPGETEAF
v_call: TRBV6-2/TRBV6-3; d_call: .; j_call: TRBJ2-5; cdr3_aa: ASSLASGRETQY
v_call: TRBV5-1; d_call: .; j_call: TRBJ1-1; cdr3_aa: ASSFAGGTEAF
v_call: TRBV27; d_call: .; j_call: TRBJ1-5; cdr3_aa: ASSLLTGPGQPQH
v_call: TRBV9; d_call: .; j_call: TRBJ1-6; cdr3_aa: ASSPGSSYNSPLH
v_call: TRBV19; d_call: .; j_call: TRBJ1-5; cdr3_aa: ASSVPVHQPQH
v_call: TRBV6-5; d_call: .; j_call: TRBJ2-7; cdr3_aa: ASSVRGYEQY
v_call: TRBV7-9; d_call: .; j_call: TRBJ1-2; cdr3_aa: ASSPKPQAYGYT
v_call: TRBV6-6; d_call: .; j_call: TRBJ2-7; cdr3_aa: ASSTGTSLYEQY
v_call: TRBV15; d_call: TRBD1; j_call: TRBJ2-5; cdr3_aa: ATSRDRQQETQY
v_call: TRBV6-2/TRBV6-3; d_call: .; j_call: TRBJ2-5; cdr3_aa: ASSYTGAHFGETQY
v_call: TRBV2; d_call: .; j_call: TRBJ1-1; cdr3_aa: ASSEAGMSAEDF
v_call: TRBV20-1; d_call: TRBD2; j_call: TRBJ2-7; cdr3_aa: SANSLAGIYEQY
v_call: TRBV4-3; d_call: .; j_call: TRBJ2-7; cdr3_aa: ASSQDGREQY